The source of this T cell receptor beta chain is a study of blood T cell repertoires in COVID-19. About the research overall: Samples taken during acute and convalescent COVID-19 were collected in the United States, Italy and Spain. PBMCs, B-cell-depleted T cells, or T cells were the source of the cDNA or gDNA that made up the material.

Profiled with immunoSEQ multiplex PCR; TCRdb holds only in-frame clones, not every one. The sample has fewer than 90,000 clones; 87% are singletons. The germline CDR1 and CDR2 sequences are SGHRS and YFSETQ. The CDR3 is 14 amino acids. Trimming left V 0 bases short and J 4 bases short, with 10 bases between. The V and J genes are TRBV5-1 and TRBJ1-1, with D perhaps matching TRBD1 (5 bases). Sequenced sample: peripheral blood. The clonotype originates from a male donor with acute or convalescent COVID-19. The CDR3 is CASSLGAQGTEAFF. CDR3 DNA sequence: TGCGCCAGCAGCTTGGGAGCCCAGGGCACTGAAGCTTTCTTT.